Listed below are T cell receptor beta chains from one sample, sequenced in a study of beta chain features in type 1 diabetes. Using immunoSEQ multiplex PCR, the repertoire was profiled, and TCRdb retains in-frame clones only, with some absent. The sample carries 15,000 to 20,000 clones, 50% recorded once. The sample consisted of stem cell memory CD4+ T cells from blood. Receptors originate from a man between 18 and 35 years old in good health. CDR3s include the opening cysteine and the closing phenylalanine or tryptophan. The D gene is left open where the match is weak. Clone size is stated in some rows and not others, as once, few, many or a class when expanded.

TRBJ1-1 TRBV7-2 - - CASSGGQNTEAFF TGTGCCAGCAGCGGGGGACAGAACACTGAAGCTTTCTTT
TRBJ1-4 TRBV11-2 - - CASSVDRGAGEKLFF TGTGCCAGCAGCGTAGACCGTGGGGCCGGCGAAAAACTGTTTTTT
TRBJ1-1 TRBV7-2 - - CASSLAGGVTEAFF TGTGCCAGCAGCTTAGCAGGGGGAGTAACTGAAGCTTTCTTT
TRBJ2-1 TRBV28 TRBD2 - CASSLNWRGGRDEQFF TGTGCCAGCAGTTTAAACTGGCGGGGGGGCCGGGATGAGCAGTTCTTC
TRBJ2-3 TRBV28 - few CASSLFAGTFTDTQYF TGTGCCAGCAGTTTATTTGCGGGAACTTTCACAGATACGCAGTATTTT
TRBJ1-4 TRBV30 - - CAWSGGAMGLNEKLFF TGTGCCTGGAGTGGGGGTGCGATGGGACTTAATGAAAAACTGTTTTTT
TRBJ1-1 TRBV6-6 TRBD1 few CASRDRGLISFF TGTGCCAGCAGGGACAGGGGGCTTATATCTTTCTTT
TRBJ1-4 TRBV19 TRBD1 few CASSTHRGPNEKLFF TGTGCCAGTAGTACGCACAGGGGGCCTAATGAAAAACTGTTTTTT
TRBJ2-5 TRBV7-3 TRBD1 - CASSLQGATETQYF TGTGCCAGCAGCTTACAGGGGGCGACGGAGACCCAGTACTTC
TRBJ2-5 TRBV5-1 - - CASSFRPGQRETQYF TGCGCCAGCAGCTTCCGGCCGGGACAACGAGAGACCCAGTACTTC
TRBJ1-4 TRBV7-2 - - CASSLEPRGEKLFF TGTGCCAGCAGCTTGGAGCCGCGTGGGGAAAAACTGTTTTTT
TRBJ2-7 TRBV7-9 - - CASSFGGEVHEQYF TGTGCCAGCAGCTTCGGGGGAGAAGTCCACGAGCAGTACTTC
TRBJ2-1 TRBV6-6 TRBD2 few CASSSAASGRGQFF TGTGCCAGCAGTTCAGCCGCTAGCGGGAGGGGGCAGTTCTTC
TRBJ2-1 TRBV15 TRBD2 - CATSRDSAGVSNEQFF TGTGCCACCAGCAGAGATTCAGCGGGAGTAAGCAATGAGCAGTTCTTC
TRBJ2-1 TRBV5-4 TRBD2 - CASSLMKTSGAYNEQFF TGTGCCAGCAGCTTGATGAAGACTAGCGGAGCCTACAATGAGCAGTTCTTC
TRBJ1-2 TRBV14 - - CASSPHRAYGYTF TGTGCCAGCAGCCCACACAGGGCCTATGGCTACACCTTC
TRBJ2-3 TRBV13 - - CASSPRGGHTDTQYF TGTGCCAGCAGCCCTCGCGGGGGCCACACAGATACGCAGTATTTT
TRBJ2-7 TRBV28 - - CASSQRRTVREQYF TGTGCCAGCAGTCAGCGACGGACAGTCAGAGAGCAGTACTTC
TRBJ2-3 TRBV5-1 - - CASKAGTDTDTQYF TGCGCCAGCAAGGCCGGGACTGACACAGATACGCAGTATTTT
TRBJ1-2 TRBV5-5 TRBD1 - CASSLDPGTGNYGYTF TGTGCCAGCAGCTTGGACCCCGGGACAGGGAACTATGGCTACACCTTC
TRBJ2-1 TRBV7-9 - - CASSVGAGAGWNEQFF TGTGCCAGCAGCGTTGGCGCGGGGGCGGGGTGGAATGAGCAGTTCTTC
TRBJ1-5 TRBV2 - - CASTGVNSNQPQHF TGTGCCAGCACGGGGGTTAATAGCAATCAGCCCCAGCATTTT
TRBJ2-1 TRBV29-1 TRBD1 - CSVAGDALPGGSIGDEQFF TGCAGCGTTGCAGGGGATGCGTTGCCAGGGGGTTCGATCGGAGATGAGCAGTTCTTC
TRBJ2-7 TRBV6-6 TRBD2 - CASARGPGLAGHEQYF TGTGCCAGCGCCAGGGGACCGGGACTAGCGGGACACGAGCAGTACTTC
TRBJ2-5 TRBV29-1 TRBD1 - CSVPDRPQETQYF TGCAGCGTCCCGGACAGGCCCCAAGAGACCCAGTACTTC
TRBJ2-3 TRBV5-6 TRBD2 - CASSPGDYYTDTQYF TGTGCCAGCAGCCCCGGGGACTACTACACAGATACGCAGTATTTT
TRBJ1-5 TRBV2 - - CASSGRATGSQPQHF TGTGCCAGCAGTGGCCGTGCAACAGGGAGTCAGCCCCAGCATTTT
TRBJ2-6 TRBV7-9 - medium-sized CASSFLLSGANVLTF TGTGCCAGCAGCTTCCTCCTCTCTGGGGCCAACGTCCTGACTTTC
TRBJ1-2 TRBV6-5 - few CASRPTQERVGYTF TGTGCCAGCCGCCCCACACAGGAGAGAGTTGGCTACACCTTC
TRBJ2-2 TRBV5-1 - few CASKPAGGEVAGELFF TGCGCCAGCAAACCGGCGGGCGGGGAAGTGGCCGGGGAGCTGTTTTTT
TRBJ2-3 TRBV13 TRBD2 - CASSSVYSGISTDTQYF TGTGCCAGCAGCTCGGTGTATAGCGGGATTAGCACAGATACGCAGTATTTT
TRBJ2-1 TRBV4-1 TRBD2 few CASSDPGLATYNEQFF TGCGCCAGCAGCGACCCGGGACTAGCGACCTACAATGAGCAGTTCTTC
TRBJ2-1 TRBV11-2 TRBD2 - CASSFQSGGNNEQFF TGTGCCAGCAGCTTCCAGAGCGGGGGAAACAATGAGCAGTTCTTC